These 28 T cell receptor beta chains originate from one sample sequenced in a study of T cells in women clearing cervical HPV infection. Here immunoSEQ multiplex PCR was the method, and the copy in TCRdb shows in-frame clones only, minus some. The repertoire table contains some 25,000 clones. The specimen sequenced was blood buffy coat. The origin of the receptors is a woman between 18 and 70 years old with a cervical HPV16 infection that either progressed to CIN3+ or cleared (not recorded which).

With respect to this clone: The CDR3 extends 3 residues past the end of the read, so its final part is completed from the germline J gene. The chain has TRBV7-2 and TRBJ1-6; possible D gene TRBD1, 6 bases. Germline V gene lookup returns CDR1 SGHTA and CDR2 FQGNSA. The CDR3 is 15 residues long. Trimming took off 0 bases at V and 10 bases at J, with 13 bases between the two ends. CDR3 sequence reads: CASSLAARGESPLHF. The part of the CDR3 DNA that was read is TGTGCCAGCAGCTTAGCGGCCAGGGGAGAATCACCC.

Details on this clone: The DNA ends 3 residues before the CDR3 does, and the rest of the CDR3 is filled in from the germline J gene. The chain uses TRBV5-1 and TRBJ1-1; 9 bases align to TRBD1. This CDR3 comprises 17 residues. V gave up 0 bases and J gave up 0 bases; unmatched junction bases: 6. Germline loops: CDR1 SGHRS, CDR2 YFSETQ. The sequenced part of the CDR3 DNA is TGCGCCAGCAGCTTGGCGGGGACAGGGCTAATGAACACTGAA. This codes for CASSLAGTGLMNTE. The full CDR3 protein reads CASSLAGTGLMNTEAFF.

With regard to this clone: The observed sequence ends 3 residues before the CDR3 terminus, with the missing tail filled in from the germline J gene. This chain links TRBV7-6 with TRBJ1-3, with 7 nucleotides matching TRBD1. Germline V lookup: CDR1 SGHVS, CDR2 FNYEAQ. V shed 5 bases and J 6 bases; nucleotides not matched to a gene: 16. CDR3 length: 17 residues. The CDR3 sequence: CASSPDRVTSRLNTIYF. Partial CDR3 DNA: TGTGCCAGCAGCCCAGACAGGGTTACATCACGGCTAAACACC.

Worth noting for this clone: The CDR3 extends 3 residues past the end of the read, so its final part is completed from the germline J gene. The V gene is TRBV5-4, the J gene TRBJ1-2, with 8 bases matching TRBD1. CDR3 length: 13 amino acids. In germline, CDR1 is SGHNT, CDR2 YYREEE (reference sequence). V was clipped by 4 bases and J by 7 bases; unmatched bases: 6. CDR3 sequence: CASSRGQEAGYTF. CDR3 DNA, as far as it was read: TGTGCCAGCAGCCGGGGACAGGAGGCTGGC.

Points on this clone: The sequenced fragment ends 3 residues before the CDR3 boundary, so the rest is inferred from the germline J gene. This chain uses TRBV7-2 with TRBJ1-2; D is possibly TRBD1 (5 bases). There are 14 residues in the CDR3. CDR1 and CDR2 (germline): SGHTA, FQGNSA. The CDR3 region is CASSLSSGRNIYTF. The covered CDR3 bases are TGTGCCAGCAGCTTATCTTCAGGGAGGAACATC.

Of note for this clone: The CDR3 end falls 3 residues outside the read, so it is completed with the germline J gene. The chain links TRBV6-4 to TRBJ1-4; D call uncertain. Looked up from germline, CDR1 is MRHNA and CDR2 is SNTAGT. The V gene lost 3 bases and the J gene lost 8 bases, with 19 bases spanning the gap. The CDR3 totals 16 residues. CDR3 residues: CASSDRGVELGEKLFF. CDR3 DNA (partial): TGTGCCAGCAGTGATCGGGGTGTCGAACTGGGGGAAAAA.

Points on this clone: The sequenced fragment ends 3 residues before the CDR3 boundary, so the rest is inferred from the germline J gene. The V call is TRBV5-1, the J call TRBJ2-3; a weak D match, TRBD2 (5 bases). Germline assignment: CDR1 SGHRS and CDR2 YFSETQ. This CDR3 region has 15 residues. The CDR3 region is CASSLGRRFGETQYF. The CDR3 DNA, read in part, is TGCGCCAGCAGCTTGGGACGGCGATTCGGGGAGACG.

Notes on this clone: The read gets to within 3 residues of the CDR3 end, and the germline J gene fills in the rest. V is TRBV19 and J is TRBJ1-5; no clear D. The CDR3 has 14 amino acids. The germline CDR1 and CDR2 sequences are LNHDA and SQIVND (reference sequence). CDR3 sequence: CASSIGEGGTPQHF. CDR3 bases read: TGTGCCAGTAGTATCGGGGAGGGAGGAACACCC. Together with reference TRBV19 and TRBJ1-5, the CDR3 gives the full variable domain: DGGITQSPKYLFRKEGQNVTLSCEQNLNHDAMYWYRQDPGQGLRLIYYSQIVNDFQKGDIAEGYSVSREKKESFPLTVTSAQKNPTAFYLCASSIGEGGTPQHFGDGTRLSIL.

Of note for this clone: The read terminates 3 residues ahead of where the CDR3 ends, so the germline J gene completes it. J is TRBJ1-1 and V is TRBV19; D gene ambiguous. In germline, CDR1 is LNHDA, CDR2 SQIVND (reference sequence). Trimming removed 4 bases at V and 4 bases at J, with 10 bases between. The CDR3 is 13 residues long. The part of the CDR3 DNA that was read is TGTGCCAGTAGTACATATAAGGGCACTGAA. Translation: CASSTYKGTE. The CDR3, in full, reads CASSTYKGTEAFF.

The CDR3 loop is CASSPRQPLYDYTF. The covered CDR3 bases are TGTGCCAGCTCACCTCGACAGCCTTTATACGAC. J is TRBJ1-2 and V is TRBV18; a possible D gene is TRBD1 (5 bases). The CDR3 end falls 3 residues outside the read, so it is completed with the germline J gene. Germline V gives CDR1 KGHSH, CDR2 LQKENI. The CDR3 contains 14 residues.

A remark on this clone: The observed sequence ends 3 residues before the CDR3 terminus, with the missing tail filled in from the germline J gene. This chain links TRBV10-3 with TRBJ2-6, with 12 bases that match TRBD1. This CDR3 spans 17 amino acids. Looked up from germline, CDR1 is ENHRY and CDR2 is SYGVKD. V dropped 9 bases and J dropped 2; count of bases not matched to a gene: 8. The DNA read from the CDR3 is TGTGCCATTCGGGGGACAGGGGGCAGTCCTGGGGCCAACGTC. It codes for CAIRGTGGSPGANV. The full-length CDR3 reads as CAIRGTGGSPGANVLTF.

Remarks on this clone: The read is 3 residues too short to cover the CDR3 end, so that end is filled in from the germline J gene. V is TRBV30 and J is TRBJ1-1; weak D call: TRBD1 (5 bases). The CDR3 sequence is 13 residues long. Trimming took 2 bases from V and 1 from J, leaving 8 bases between them. Germline values: CDR1 GTSNPN, CDR2 SVGIG (reference sequence). CDR3 loop: CAWSPGGNTEAFF. The sequenced part of the CDR3 DNA is TGTGCCTGGAGTCCGGGGGGGAACACTGAA.

A word on this clone: The CDR3 extends 3 residues past the end of the read, so its final part is completed from the germline J gene. V gene TRBV18 combines with J gene TRBJ2-3; perhaps TRBD2 as D (5 bases). The CDR3 is 16 residues long. From germline, CDR1 is KGHSH and CDR2 LQKENI. The CDR3 DNA, read in part, is TGTGCCAGCTCACCACCAGGACGGGGAGAAAATAGGGCG. Encoded protein: CASSPPGRGENRA. In full, the CDR3 is CASSPPGRGENRAQYF. Variable domain in full (rest from reference TRBV18 and TRBJ2-3): NAGVMQNPRHLVRRRGQEARLRCSPMKGHSHVYWYRQLPEEGLKFMVYLQKENIIDESGMPKERFSAEFPKEGPSILRIQQVVRGDSAAYFCASSPPGRGENRAQYFGPGTRLTVL.

A word on this clone: Read data end 3 residues before the CDR3 end; the end is taken from the germline J gene. This chain connects TRBV5-5 to TRBJ1-1; possibly TRBD1 for D (5 bases). Germline V CDR1 and CDR2: SGHKS, YYEKEE (reference sequence). V shed 4 bases and J shed 0 bases, with 13 bases lying between them. The CDR3 sequence is 15 residues long. CDR3 amino acids: CASSTWTTMNTEAFF. Incomplete CDR3 DNA: TGTGCCAGCAGCACGTGGACAACTATGAACACTGAA. Full variable domain (outside the CDR3, taken from reference TRBV5-5 and TRBJ1-1): DAGVTQSPTHLIKTRGQQVTLRCSPISGHKSVSWYQQVLGQGPQFIFQYYEKEERGRGNFPDRFSARQFPNYSSELNVNALLLGDSALYLCASSTWTTMNTEAFFGQGTRLTVV.

Points on this clone: The read finishes 3 residues shy of the CDR3 end, and the germline J gene is used to complete it. The chain links TRBV6-1 to TRBJ1-4; 11 bases are a match to TRBD1. Per the germline V gene, CDR1 is MNHNS and CDR2 is SASEGT. V dropped 1 base and J dropped 8; count of bases not matched to a gene: 6. The CDR3 sequence is 16 residues long. CDR3 loop: CASSEGTGGSGEKLFF. CDR3 bases read: TGTGCCAGCAGTGAAGGGACAGGGGGCTCGGGAGAAAAA.

Regarding this clone: Coverage ceases 3 residues before the CDR3 finishes, and the germline J gene fills in the end. The chain joins TRBV6-4 to TRBJ2-7; D ambiguous. The germline V and J ends were trimmed by 4 bases and 4 bases, with 5 bases remaining between them. The CDR3 runs to 11 residues. The germline gives CDR1 MRHNA, CDR2 SNTAGT. The CDR3 loop is CASSVQYEQYF. The CDR3 bases that were read are TGTGCCAGCAGTGTACAGTACGAG.

About this clone itself: The DNA ends 3 residues before the CDR3 does, and the rest of the CDR3 is filled in from the germline J gene. The rearrangement uses TRBV20-1 and TRBJ1-6; the D is unclear. V was shortened by 4 bases and J by 0 bases, with 10 bases between the two germline ends. The germline V gene encodes CDR1 DFQATT and CDR2 SNEGSKA (reference sequence). The length of the CDR3 is 15 residues. The CDR3 DNA, read in part, is TGCAGTGCTAAACTTTTAAGCTCCTATAATTCACCC. Protein sequence: CSAKLLSSYNSP. The whole CDR3 sequence is CSAKLLSSYNSPLHF.

Note on this clone: The CDR3 extends 3 residues past the end of the read, so its final part is completed from the germline J gene. This chain connects TRBV11-3 to TRBJ2-1; D perhaps matches TRBD2 (5 bases). The CDR3 covers 14 residues. The V gene's germline CDR1 is SGHNT and CDR2 YENEEA. The ends were cut back, 3 bases at V and 8 bases at J, with 14 bases in the middle. Here the CDR3 reads CASSLSGPVHEQFF. The CDR3 DNA, read in part, is TGTGCCAGCAGCTTGAGCGGACCTGTCCATGAG.

A remark on this clone: The read comes to an end 3 residues before the CDR3 does, leaving the germline J gene to fill in the end. The chain carries TRBV19 and TRBJ2-1; 9 nucleotides align to TRBD2. The trim removed 0 bases at V and 4 bases at J, leaving 4 bases unmatched. CDR1 LNHDA and CDR2 SQIVND come from the germline V gene (reference sequence). The CDR3 is 16 residues long. CDR3 DNA, as far as it was read: TGTGCCAGTAGTATAGAAGGACTAGCGCCATACAATGAG. Amino acids: CASSIEGLAPYNE. The full CDR3 protein reads CASSIEGLAPYNEQFF.

Regarding this clone: The missing CDR3 end, 3 residues past where the read stops, is filled in from the germline J gene. The rearrangement joins TRBV20-1 to TRBJ2-7, with a weak D call TRBD1 (5 bases). There are 13 residues in the CDR3. Trimming took 4 bases from V and 3 from J, leaving 13 bases between them. The germline CDR1 and CDR2 sequences are DFQATT and SNEGSKA (reference sequence). The CDR3 region is CSATRQGGYEQYF. The part of the CDR3 DNA that was read is TGCAGTGCTACCCGGCAGGGCGGCTACGAG.

Worth noting for this clone: The CDR3 end lies 3 residues beyond the end of the read and is filled in from the germline J gene. The V gene is TRBV5-1, the J gene TRBJ1-2; weak D call: TRBD1 (6 bases). The CDR3 runs to 14 residues. The V gene lost 3 bases and the J gene lost 6 bases, with 15 bases spanning the gap. From germline, CDR1 is SGHRS and CDR2 YFSETQ. The part of the CDR3 DNA that was read is TGCGCCAGCAGCTCGGACAGCTTTTACAATGGC. Translation gives CASSSDSFYNG. From start to end, the CDR3 is CASSSDSFYNGYTF.

CDR3 bases read: TGCAGTGCTATCCAACCTTGGGGGGGACGGGGAACG. This encodes CSAIQPWGGRGT. The CDR3 reads in full as CSAIQPWGGRGTQYF. The chain carries TRBV20-1 and TRBJ2-3; 7 nucleotides match TRBD2. The observed sequence ends 3 residues before the CDR3 terminus, with the missing tail filled in from the germline J gene. This CDR3 has 15 residues. The germline CDR1 and CDR2 sequences are DFQATT and SNEGSKA (reference sequence).

In regard to this clone: The CDR3 extends 3 residues past the end of the read, so its final part is completed from the germline J gene. The rearrangement uses TRBV5-4 and TRBJ2-3; 8 nucleotides agree with TRBD1. The germline V gene encodes CDR1 SGHNT and CDR2 YYREEE (reference sequence). The CDR3 is 16 residues long. J was trimmed by 4 bases and V by 3 bases; bases with no gene match: 10. The covered CDR3 bases are TGTGCCAGCAGCTCCACAGGGGGAGTAGCGGCAGATACG. Translated: CASSSTGGVAADT. In full, the CDR3 is CASSSTGGVAADTQYF.

Worth noting for this clone: The read stops 3 residues short of the end of the CDR3; the missing end is completed from the germline J gene. This chain joins TRBV19 and TRBJ2-7; possibly TRBD1 for D (6 bases). V dropped 6 bases and J dropped 3 bases, with 15 bases sitting between them. The length of the CDR3 is 14 residues. Germline lookup yields CDR1 LNHDA and CDR2 SQIVND (reference sequence). This chain's CDR3 is CASSLEDSGYEQYF. The part of the CDR3 DNA that was read is TGTGCCAGTAGCCTAGAGGACAGCGGCTACGAG.

The DNA read from the CDR3 is TGTGCCATAAGCTATCAGCCC. It codes for CAISYQP. The full-length CDR3 reads as CAISYQPQHF. The chain uses TRBV19 and TRBJ1-5; D not certain. The CDR3 is cut off 3 residues early in the read; its end comes from the germline J gene. The length of the CDR3 is 10 residues. Germline CDR1 LNHDA, CDR2 SQIVND (reference sequence). Trimming pared 10 bases from V and 5 bases from J, leaving 6 bases between.

Regarding this clone: The read falls 3 residues short of the CDR3 end, and the missing part is taken from the germline J gene. The chain uses TRBV10-3 and TRBJ2-5, with D tentatively TRBD2 (6 bases). Germline V gene sequence: CDR1 ENHRY, CDR2 SYGVKD. Trimming removed 3 bases from V and 4 bases from J, with 18 bases in between. The CDR3 spans 16 residues. The sequenced CDR3 bases are TGTGCCATCAGTGACCGAACCGCCGGGACTGCAGAGACC. Translating gives CAISDRTAGTAET. The entire CDR3 sequence reads CAISDRTAGTAETQYF.

Points on this clone: The read stops 3 residues short of the end of the CDR3; the missing end is completed from the germline J gene. The chain has TRBV5-4 and TRBJ1-1; D not resolved. Trimming removed 3 bases from V and 2 bases from J, with 2 bases in between. The CDR3 consists of 11 residues. The germline V gene encodes CDR1 SGHNT and CDR2 YYREEE (reference sequence). Here the CDR3 reads CASSSNTEAFF. The sequenced part of the CDR3 DNA is TGTGCCAGCAGCTCAAACACTGAA. Using reference TRBV5-4 and TRBJ1-1 for the parts outside the CDR3, the full variable domain is ETGVTQSPTHLIKTRGQQVTLRCSSQSGHNTVSWYQQALGQGPQFIFQYYREEENGRGNFPPRFSGLQFPNYSSELNVNALELDDSALYLCASSSNTEAFFGQGTRLTVV.

Comments on this clone: The CDR3 extends 3 residues past the end of the read, so its final part is completed from the germline J gene. The gene calls are TRBV7-9 and TRBJ2-7; D is undetermined. Trimming stripped 5 bases from V and 5 bases from J, with 7 bases between. The germline V gene has CDR1 SEHNR and CDR2 FQNEAQ (reference sequence). This CDR3 is built from 11 residues. The sequenced part of the CDR3 DNA is TGTGCCAGCAGCCCCAGGCACGAG. Protein product: CASSPRHE. The whole CDR3 sequence is CASSPRHEQYF.